The TCR beta chain under discussion was sequenced for a study of T cell responses to AZD1222 COVID-19 vaccine. Whole-study results and caveats: With dominance at 160-218 and 743-854, vaccine-associated CD4 TCRs spanned spike. Clonal diversity was possibly underestimated; the donors were predominantly white British and more often female. Among those given AZD1222, only five or six were seropositive at baseline. Increases in Spike-specific TCR breadth and depth were seen after two AZD1222 doses.

About this clone: The target antigen is unknown.

V dropped 2 bases and J dropped 1; count of bases not matched to a gene: 3. The CDR3 runs 14 residues. Germline V gives CDR1 SGHRS, CDR2 YFSETQ. Libraries were prepared by immunoSEQ multiplex PCR; TCRdb keeps only in-frame clonotypes and omits some of them. The table records under 150,000 clones, approximately 93% of them present only once. The receptor's source is an adult in good health. The source was peripheral blood, collected on day 0 of AZD1222 vaccination. The gene calls are TRBV5-1 and TRBJ2-7; 7 nucleotides align to TRBD2. CDR3 loop: CASSFLAESYEQYF. The CDR3 DNA reads TGCGCCAGCAGCTTTCTAGCGGAATCCTACGAGCAGTACTTC.